Listed below are T cell receptor beta chains from one sample, sequenced in a study of blood T cell repertoires in COVID-19. TCRdb's copy holds only in-frame clones and misses some; the assay was immunoSEQ multiplex PCR. The sample yields over 55,000 clones, more than 75% seen once. The sample comprised peripheral blood. The source is a man aged 50-59 years with active COVID-19. CDR3s include the opening cysteine and the closing phenylalanine or tryptophan. D genes are given only for firm matches. Rows give clone size only sometimes, using once, few, many, or a class for an expanded clone.

>-|TRBJ2-7|few|TRBV7-2
TGTGCCAGCAGCCCGAGGATTCATTACGAGCAGTACTTC
CASSPRIHYEQYF
>TRBD1|TRBJ1-6|-|TRBV6-2/TRBV6-3
TGTGCCAGCAGTCCCGGGACAGGGTTCGTTGTTTCACCCCTCCACTTT
CASSPGTGFVVSPLHF
>TRBD2|TRBJ2-7|-|TRBV7-2
TGTGCCAGCAGCTCGCGGGGGGGCCGCGAGCAGTACTTC
CASSSRGGREQYF
>-|TRBJ1-1|-|TRBV11-2
TGTGCCAGCAGCCTTTCGGTTTTGTTGAACACTGAAGCTTTCTTT
CASSLSVLLNTEAFF
>-|TRBJ1-1|-|TRBV19
TGTGCCAGTAGTATAGCCTCTGTGAACACTGAAGCTTTCTTT
CASSIASVNTEAFF
>TRBD1|TRBJ2-1|-|TRBV28
TGTGCCAGCAGTCCGGGGACAGGCCCCTACAATGAGCAGTTCTTC
CASSPGTGPYNEQFF
>-|TRBJ1-5|-|TRBV7-2
TGTGCCAGCAGCTTAAGGGGGGGGAGCAATCAGCCCCAGCATTTT
CASSLRGGSNQPQHF
>-|TRBJ1-6|-|TRBV21-1
TGTGCCAGCAGCCCCCCCCCAGGGGCCCAGTATAATTCACCCCTCCACTTT
CASSPPPGAQYNSPLHF
>-|TRBJ2-2|-|TRBV14
TGTGCCAGCAGCCAAGATCTTAACGGGGAGCTGTTTTTT
CASSQDLNGELFF
>-|TRBJ2-1|-|TRBV6-2/TRBV6-3
TGTGCCAGCAGTTACCTCGACAGGCTTCGGGATGAGCAGTTCTTC
CASSYLDRLRDEQFF
>-|TRBJ1-1|-|TRBV14
TGTGCCAGCAGCCAAGGGTCCTACCGGAGACCTGAAGCTTTCTTT
CASSQGSYRRPEAFF
>TRBD2|TRBJ2-3|-|TRBV28
TGTGCCAGCAGTTTTGGGGGGGTGACAGATACGCAGTATTTT
CASSFGGVTDTQYF
>-|TRBJ2-3|-|TRBV28
TGTGCCAGGTCTCGGGGAGAGGGCACAGATACGCAGTATTTT
CARSRGEGTDTQYF
>TRBD1|TRBJ1-2|-|TRBV7-2
TGTGCCAGCACGACAGGGTATAACTATGGCTACACCTTC
CASTTGYNYGYTF
>TRBD1|TRBJ1-1|-|TRBV6-5
TGTGCCAGCAGTTGGGACAGAGACTCGACTGAAGCTTTCTTT
CASSWDRDSTEAFF
>TRBD1|TRBJ2-3|once|TRBV11-3
TGTGCCAGCAGCTTGGGGCAGGGGGATACAGATACGCAGTATTTT
CASSLGQGDTDTQYF
>-|TRBJ1-2|-|TRBV28
TGTGCCAGCAGTTCCTCGGGGGGCCTAGACTATGGCTACACCTTC
CASSSSGGLDYGYTF
>-|TRBJ1-1|-|TRBV27
TGTGCCAGCAGTCAGCGGAACGATGGTGAAGCTTTCTTT
CASSQRNDGEAFF
>TRBD2|TRBJ2-3|-|TRBV28
TGTGCCAGCAGTTCTGCCGGGACTAGCGGGGTTTTC
CASSSAGTSGVF
>-|TRBJ1-2|-|TRBV25-1
TGTGCCAGCAGTGAATCTGAGAGGCCTGGCTACACCTTC
CASSESERPGYTF
>TRBD1|TRBJ2-2|medium-sized|TRBV3-1/TRBV3-2
TGTGCCAGCAGCCGCTTAGGGGGCGCGAACACCGGGGAGCTGTTTTTT
CASSRLGGANTGELFF
>TRBD1|TRBJ1-4|-|TRBV6-5
TGTGCCAGCAGTTCCTGGACAGGGGGGGAGGAAAAACTGTTTTTT
CASSSWTGGEEKLFF
>TRBD1|TRBJ2-7|-|TRBV6-5
TGTGCCAGCAGTAGGTGGGGACAGCGCCCCTGGGAGCAGTACTTC
CASSRWGQRPWEQYF
>TRBD1|TRBJ2-1|-|TRBV5-1
TGCGCCAGCAGCTTGGGAGGACAGGGGAACCTGGATGAGCAGTTCTTC
CASSLGGQGNLDEQFF
>TRBD1|TRBJ2-2|-|TRBV29-1
TGCAGCGTTGTAGACAGGGCCACCACCGGGGAGCTGTTTTTT
CSVVDRATTGELFF
>-|TRBJ2-7|-|TRBV4-3
TGCGCCAGCAGCCCGACGGGGGCCTACGAGCAGTACTTC
CASSPTGAYEQYF
>-|TRBJ1-3|-|TRBV2
TGTGCCAGCAGTGCCGGGAACACCATATATTTT
CASSAGNTIYF
>-|TRBJ2-7|-|TRBV11-2
TGTGCCAGCAGCTCATTAGGGGGGGGGTCCTACGAGCAGTACTTC
CASSSLGGGSYEQYF
>-|TRBJ2-5|-|TRBV7-3
TGTGCCAGCAGCCCTCTGAACTCCCCGGAGACCCAGTACTTC
CASSPLNSPETQYF
>-|TRBJ1-5|few|TRBV5-1
TGCGCCAGCAGCTCTCGGCCTAAACAGGGCCGCAATCAGCCCCAGCATTTT
CASSSRPKQGRNQPQHF
>-|TRBJ2-2|-|TRBV14
TGTGCCAGCAGCCTACTCCACACCGGGGAGCTGTTTTTT
CASSLLHTGELFF
>-|TRBJ2-3|-|TRBV19
TGTGCCAGTAGTATCTCTTCAGGCGCGGGTACGCAGTATTTT
CASSISSGAGTQYF
>-|TRBJ2-1|once|TRBV6-1
TGTGCCAGCAGTGAAGCGCTCCGGGTGAGCTCCTACAATGAGCAGTTCTTC
CASSEALRVSSYNEQFF
>TRBD1|TRBJ1-2|-|TRBV5-1
TGCGCCAGCAGCTGGGGACAGGGAAACGGCTACACCTTC
CASSWGQGNGYTF
>TRBD2|TRBJ2-2|-|TRBV11-3
TGTGCCAGCAGCTTAGGACTAGCGGGAGGGTCCCATCTGACCGGGGAGCTGTTTTTT
CASSLGLAGGSHLTGELFF
>TRBD1|TRBJ2-7|-|TRBV5-1
TGCGCCAGCAGCCTGGGGACAGGGGACACCTACGAGCAGTACTTC
CASSLGTGDTYEQYF
>-|TRBJ2-1|few|TRBV15
TGTGCCACCAGCCCACAGGGTTCCTACAATGAGCAGTTCTTC
CATSPQGSYNEQFF
>-|TRBJ1-5|few|TRBV19
TGTGCCAGTAGTCGGGATAGCAATCAGCCCCAGCATTTT
CASSRDSNQPQHF